In its sample, the clone carrying this T cell receptor (beta chain) was seen many times. The antigen is undetermined. The source of the sample is a study of regulatory T cells in long-lasting Graves disease. Study in general: Persistent Graves' disease required over 5 years of antithyroid drugs and positive TSH receptor antibodies.

Germline V CDR1 and CDR2: SGHDT, YYEEEE. There are 15 residues in the CDR3. V lost 3 bases and J lost 7; bases outside the gene matches: 7. General observations from the study: Under persistent disease, TRBV28, TRBJ1-2 and TRBJ2-5 were used preferentially. Patients whose Graves' disease persisted exhibited lower TCR diversity than those newly diagnosed.

Libraries of TCR beta came from iRepertoire HTBI primers plus Arm-PCR of CDR3 regions. TCRdb redid the calling of the multiplex PCR reads with MiXCR, one entry per CDR3 protein. Of approximately 400,000 distinct CDR3 sequences listed, about a fifth are singletons. Noted time point: persistent/refractory GD, antithyroid drugs over 5 years with positive TRAb. From PBMCs, RNA was extracted and then used to make the TCR library. EDTA tubes were used for drawing approximately 8.4 milliliters of peripheral blood. V is TRBV5-6 and J is TRBJ1-6; 7 positions agree with TRBD1. This receptor was taken from a female donor with Graves disease. The source material was peripheral blood mononuclear cells (PBMCs), sampled when the disease was refractory, from a patient treated with antithyroid drugs. The CDR3 DNA sequence: TGTGCCAGCAGCTCGGACCCGGACAGGAATTCACCCCTCCACTTT. Protein: CASSSDPDRNSPLHF.